This TCR beta chain derives from a study of T cell responses to AZD1222 COVID-19 vaccine. This CDR3 region has 16 residues. The germline CDR1 and CDR2 sequences are LNHDA and SQIVND (reference sequence). The ends were cut back, 9 bases at V and 4 bases at J, with 24 bases in the middle. Assay used: immunoSEQ multiplex PCR; TCRdb lists only in-frame clones, some missing. The repertoire includes about 130,000 clones, 80% to 95% of them detected once, and roughly 7.1% sits in the top ten. The chain carries TRBV19 and TRBJ2-5, with D perhaps assigned TRBD1 or TRBD2 (5 bases each). This clonotype was sampled from an adult who received the AZD1222 COVID-19 vaccine. The sample here was peripheral blood, taken 28 days after the second AZD1222 dose. The CDR3 DNA reads TGTGCCAGCACGGACGTTTACCGGGACGACGGAGAGACCCAGTACTTC. It codes for CASTDVYRDDGETQYF.